The rows below give T cell receptor beta chains drawn from one sample of a study of OX40 agonist ivuxolimab in advanced cancers. Sequenced by immunoSEQ multiplex PCR; TCRdb stores in-frame clones only, minus some. The sample has roughly 70,000 clones, about 84% seen once. The source material was CD4+ or CD8+ T cells sorted from blood, sampled in a trial of the OX40 agonist ivuxolimab. The receptors here all came from an adult with an advanced solid tumor such as melanoma, head and neck, liver or kidney cancer. Both conserved end residues are part of each CDR3. D genes are given only for firm matches. Part of the rows lack a size; the others show once, few, many or a class for expanded clones.

D gene,J gene,clone size,V gene,CDR3 DNA,CDR3 protein
TRBD1,TRBJ2-5,NA,TRBV7-2,TGTGCCAGCAGCTTAGTTGGGACAGGGGTAGAGACCCAGTACTTC,CASSLVGTGVETQYF
NA,TRBJ2-7,NA,TRBV27,TGTGCCAGCAGTTTGCAGGCGCTCAAATACGAGCAGTACTTC,CASSLQALKYEQYF
NA,TRBJ1-2,NA,TRBV4-1,TGCGCCAGCAGCGATAGACCCGTCGGGGGCTATGGCTACACCTTC,CASSDRPVGGYGYTF
NA,TRBJ2-1,NA,TRBV6-1,TGTGCCAGCACCGGGGCTTACAATGAGCAGTTCTTC,CASTGAYNEQFF
NA,TRBJ2-7,NA,TRBV18,TGTGCCAGCTCACCACCTTTTGGAGGGTCCTACGAGCAGTACTTC,CASSPPFGGSYEQYF
NA,TRBJ1-3,NA,TRBV2,TGTGCCAGCAGACAGGGTCGAAACACCATATATTTT,CASRQGRNTIYF
TRBD2,TRBJ2-1,NA,TRBV7-3,TGTGCCAGCAGCACCGGGGGGGCATGGAATGAGCAGTTCTTC,CASSTGGAWNEQFF
TRBD1,TRBJ1-3,NA,TRBV28,TGTGCCAGCAGTCCCCCGGATACAGGGGTATTTAGGTCTGGAAACACCATATATTTT,CASSPPDTGVFRSGNTIYF
NA,TRBJ1-4,few,TRBV2,TGTGCCAGCAGTGAGGGCAGGACTAATGAAAAACTGTTTTTT,CASSEGRTNEKLFF
NA,TRBJ2-7,NA,TRBV6-8,TGTGCCAGCAGTGCAAGATACGAGCAGTACTTC,CASSARYEQYF
NA,TRBJ1-3,NA,TRBV15,TGTGCCACCAGCACAGACAGATCTGGAAACACCATATATTTT,CATSTDRSGNTIYF
TRBD1,TRBJ1-4,few,TRBV7-2,TGTGCCAGCAGCGTCAGGGGGTCCCCTGGGGAAAAACTGTTTTTT,CASSVRGSPGEKLFF
NA,TRBJ1-4,NA,TRBV10-3,TGTGCCACAAGCCCCGGGACGGCTAATGAAAAACTGTTTTTT,CATSPGTANEKLFF
NA,TRBJ1-1,NA,TRBV5-4,TGTGCCAGCAGCTTGTCCGTGGGGGCCTTATATAACACTGAAGCTTTCTTT,CASSLSVGALYNTEAFF
NA,TRBJ1-3,NA,TRBV15,TGTGCCACAATGGCAGGGTATGGAAACACCATATATTTT,CATMAGYGNTIYF
NA,TRBJ1-5,once,TRBV27,TGTGCCAGCAGTGGTCGAGGGCAGCCCCAGCATTTT,CASSGRGQPQHF
NA,TRBJ2-1,NA,TRBV7-2,TGTGCCACCGAGGTAGGGACTTACAATGAGCAGTTCTTC,CATEVGTYNEQFF